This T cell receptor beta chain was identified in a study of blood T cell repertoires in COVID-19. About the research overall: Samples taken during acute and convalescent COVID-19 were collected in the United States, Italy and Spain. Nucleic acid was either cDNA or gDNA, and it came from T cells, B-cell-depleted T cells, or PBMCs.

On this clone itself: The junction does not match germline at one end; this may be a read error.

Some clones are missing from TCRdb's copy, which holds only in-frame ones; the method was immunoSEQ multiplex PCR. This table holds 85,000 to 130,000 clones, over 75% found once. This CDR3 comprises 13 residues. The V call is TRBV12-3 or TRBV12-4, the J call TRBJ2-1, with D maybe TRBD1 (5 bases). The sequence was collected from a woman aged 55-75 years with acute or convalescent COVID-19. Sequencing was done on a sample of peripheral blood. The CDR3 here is CASSSGEAGMMLF. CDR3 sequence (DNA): TGTGCCAGCAGTTCCGGAGAGGCAGGGATGATGCTCTTC.